This is a list of T cell receptor beta chains from one sample in a study of long-term antiretroviral therapy in people with HIV. Clones were read by immunoSEQ multiplex PCR, and TCRdb kept only the in-frame ones, dropping some. The table lists approximately 31,000 clones, about 85% of them singletons, with roughly 13% in the top ten. The sample here was unsorted PBMCs, taken 1.1 years after starting antiretroviral therapy. These receptors all stem from a man aged 18-30 years with HIV. Each CDR3 is given with its conserved first and last residue. D genes are given only for firm matches. Where a row states a size, it is once, few, many or the class of an expanded clone; other rows omit it.

j_call v_call clone_size d_call cdr3_nt cdr3_aa
TRBJ2-7 TRBV5-1 . TRBD1 TGCGCCAGCAGCTCGGACCCGGGACAGGGATACGAGCAGTACTTC CASSSDPGQGYEQYF
TRBJ1-1 TRBV6-5 . TRBD1 TGTGCCAGCAGTTACCAGGGGGCGAAGAACACTGAAGCTTTCTTT CASSYQGAKNTEAFF
TRBJ2-1 TRBV29-1 . TRBD2 TGCAGCGTTGCTACTAGCGGGAGTATCTATGAGCAGTTCTTC CSVATSGSIYEQFF
TRBJ1-4 TRBV30 . . TGTGCCTGGAGTAGGGGGGCAACTAATGAAAAACTGTTTTTT CAWSRGATNEKLFF
TRBJ2-2 TRBV7-2 . . TGTGCCAGCAGCTTTCCCGGGACATCCACCGGGGAGCTGTTTTTT CASSFPGTSTGELFF
TRBJ2-1 TRBV5-1 . TRBD1 TGCGCCAGCAGCTTGGAAGGGACAGGGTACAATGAGCAGTTCTTC CASSLEGTGYNEQFF
TRBJ1-1 TRBV13 . . TGTGCCAGCAGCAACGGACCGAACACTGAAGCTTTCTTT CASSNGPNTEAFF
TRBJ1-4 TRBV2 . . TGTGCCAGCCGCACGAGGCAGCTTAATGAAAAACTGTTTTTT CASRTRQLNEKLFF
TRBJ1-2 TRBV9 . TRBD1 TGTGCCAGCAGCGGAGCAAGACCGGGACAGGGAGGCTATGGCTACACCTTC CASSGARPGQGGYGYTF
TRBJ2-7 TRBV27 few . TGTGCCAGCAGTTTAAAGGCGAGACACTACGAGCAGTACTTC CASSLKARHYEQYF
TRBJ2-3 TRBV6-5 . . TGTGCCAGCAGCCCCGTCCGGGAGCCAGATACGCAGTATTTT CASSPVREPDTQYF
TRBJ2-2 TRBV18 . TRBD1 TGTGCCAGCTCACCAATCGACAGGGAACCGAACACCGGGGAGCTGTTTTTT CASSPIDREPNTGELFF
TRBJ1-1 TRBV5-1 . . TGCGCCAGCAGCTTGGACCTTTTCGGTGAAGCTTTCTTT CASSLDLFGEAFF
TRBJ1-6 TRBV30 . . TGTGCCTGGACCGACGGGGGGTATTCACCCCTCCACTTT CAWTDGGYSPLHF
TRBJ2-4 TRBV5-1 . TRBD1 TGCGCCAGCAGCTTGGCAGGGGGCAAGGACATTCAGTACTTC CASSLAGGKDIQYF
TRBJ1-2 TRBV5-4 . . TGTGCCAGCAGCCTGAGGGATGGCTACACCTTC CASSLRDGYTF
TRBJ2-7 TRBV4-1 . . TGCGCCAGCAGCCCTGAAAGTGAGGAGCAGTACTTC CASSPESEEQYF
TRBJ2-5 TRBV30 once TRBD2 TGTGCCTGGAGTGTAGGCCCCCCGCCGGGAGGCCAAGAGACCCAGTACTTC CAWSVGPPPGGQETQYF
TRBJ2-2 TRBV2 . . TGTGCCAGCAGTGGGACAGTGAACACCGGGGAGCTGTTTTTT CASSGTVNTGELFF
TRBJ2-3 TRBV4-3 . TRBD2 TGCGCCAGCAGCCCAAAGGGGAGCGGGAGTCGAACAGATACGCAGTATTTT CASSPKGSGSRTDTQYF
TRBJ2-7 TRBV29-1 . TRBD1 TGCAGCGCGCTCAAGGGCGGCAGGGGGCGTGCAAAGTACGAGCAGTACTTC CSALKGGRGRAKYEQYF
TRBJ2-7 TRBV30 . TRBD1 TGTGCCTGGAGTATCGACAGGGGGTCCTACGAGCAGTACTTC CAWSIDRGSYEQYF
TRBJ1-5 TRBV7-2 . . TGTGCCAGCAGCTTGGCGGACACTGGCCTAAATCGGCCCCAGCATTTT CASSLADTGLNRPQHF
TRBJ1-3 TRBV4-2 . . TGTGCCAGCAGCCAAGATCCCCCAGGGCAGGCCTCTGGAAACACCATATATTTT CASSQDPPGQASGNTIYF
TRBJ2-2 TRBV18 once TRBD1 TGTGCCAGCTCACCACAGGAACAGGGGGCTAACACCGGGGAGCTGTTTTTT CASSPQEQGANTGELFF
TRBJ2-1 TRBV6-4 . TRBD2 TGTGCCAGCTCAACTAGCGGGGGGGCGGATGAGCAGTTCTTC CASSTSGGADEQFF
TRBJ2-1 TRBV27 . TRBD2 TGTGCCACCGGGAGGGGGGGCACATACAATGAGCAGTTCTTC CATGRGGTYNEQFF
TRBJ2-7 TRBV30 few . TGTGCCTGGGGGGATTACGAGCAGTACTTC CAWGDYEQYF
TRBJ2-5 TRBV6-5 once . TGTGCCAGCAGTGGGACGGAAGAGACCCAGTACTTC CASSGTEETQYF
TRBJ2-1 TRBV30 . . TGTGCCTGGGGCCTGCGGGGCCTGAACTCCTACAATGAGCAGTTCTTC CAWGLRGLNSYNEQFF
TRBJ1-1 TRBV14 . TRBD1 TGTGCCAGCAGCCCATGGGACAGGGGTGGGACTGAAGCTTTCTTT CASSPWDRGGTEAFF
TRBJ2-3 TRBV5-6 . TRBD2 TGTGCCAGCAGCTTATGGACTAGCGGGAGGAATACGCAGTATTTT CASSLWTSGRNTQYF
TRBJ2-5 TRBV7-9 . TRBD2 TGTGCCAGCAGCCAGCCACAGCGGGAGGGCCTTGAGACCCAGTACTTC CASSQPQREGLETQYF
TRBJ1-2 TRBV28 . . TGTGCCAGCGCATTTTCGGGGGGCTTATATGGCTACACCTTC CASAFSGGLYGYTF
TRBJ1-5 TRBV30 . . TGTGCCTGGAGCCAACAGGGAGATCAGCCCCAGCATTTT CAWSQQGDQPQHF
TRBJ2-1 TRBV13 . TRBD2 TGTGCCAGCAGCTCAAGCGGGGGTAGCGATGAGCAGTTCTTC CASSSSGGSDEQFF
TRBJ2-5 TRBV19 . TRBD2 TGTGCCAGTAGTATTGTCAGCGGGGGGGCGGAAGAGACCCAGTACTTC CASSIVSGGAEETQYF
TRBJ1-1 TRBV27 . TRBD1 TGTGCCAGCAGTTCCAACCACAGGGGAGGGACTGAAGCTTTCTTT CASSSNHRGGTEAFF
TRBJ2-7 TRBV5-1 . TRBD1 TGCGCCAGCAGCCGCCAGGGACAGGTCCTCTACGAGCAGTACTTC CASSRQGQVLYEQYF
TRBJ2-3 TRBV9 . TRBD2 TGTGCCAGCAGCGTAGCTAGCGGGAGTGGAGATACGCAGTATTTT CASSVASGSGDTQYF
TRBJ2-1 TRBV7-9 . TRBD2 TGTGCCAGCAGCTTACCGCCTCGACTAGCGGGAGCGAACAATGAGCAGTTCTTC CASSLPPRLAGANNEQFF
TRBJ1-2 TRBV4-3 . . TGCGCCAGCAGCCAAGAGCCCACGGACAGCTTTAACTATGGCTACACCTTC CASSQEPTDSFNYGYTF
TRBJ2-7 TRBV7-9 . . TGTGCCAGCAGCTTACGGGACCGTTACTACGAGCAGTACTTC CASSLRDRYYEQYF
TRBJ1-5 TRBV7-6 . . TGTGCCAGCAGCTTAGGCTCGGGTCAGCCCCAGCATTTT CASSLGSGQPQHF
TRBJ1-3 TRBV30 . . TGTGCCTGGAGCACAGGGTCGGGAAACACCATATATTTT CAWSTGSGNTIYF
TRBJ2-3 TRBV2 . . TGTGCCAGCAGTGATCAGGGTTACACAGATACGCAGTATTTT CASSDQGYTDTQYF
TRBJ2-5 TRBV2 . . TGTGCCAGCACCCCTGAAGATTTCCAAGAGACCCAGTACTTC CASTPEDFQETQYF
TRBJ1-4 TRBV29-1 . . TGCAGCGTTTTAGACAGTTTCGGTGAAAAACTGTTTTTT CSVLDSFGEKLFF
TRBJ2-5 TRBV2 . TRBD2 TGTGCCAGCAGAGGTAGCGGGGGTGATGAGACCCAGTACTTC CASRGSGGDETQYF
TRBJ2-2 TRBV11-3 few TRBD2 TGTGCCAGCAGCTTAAACGGACTAGCGGGAAGAACCGGGGAGCTGTTTTTT CASSLNGLAGRTGELFF
TRBJ2-7 TRBV18 . . TGTGCCAGCTCACGGGACCTGAGCTCCTACGAGCAGTACTTC CASSRDLSSYEQYF
TRBJ2-3 TRBV27 . TRBD1 TGTGCCAGCAGTTCGACATACAGGGGGACAGATACGCAGTATTTT CASSSTYRGTDTQYF
TRBJ2-5 TRBV5-1 . TRBD2 TGCGCCAGCAGCTACTTTCAAACTAGCGGGGGGCTCCAAGAGACCCAGTACTTC CASSYFQTSGGLQETQYF
TRBJ2-5 TRBV5-1 . TRBD1 TGCGCCAGCAGCCCTACAGGGGACCAAGAGACCCAGTACTTC CASSPTGDQETQYF
TRBJ1-2 TRBV29-1 . . TGCAGCGTTGAAGGGTCAGGGGACCTTACAGCTAACTATGGCTACACCTTC CSVEGSGDLTANYGYTF
TRBJ1-3 TRBV4-1 . . TGCGCCAGCAGCCAACTCACAGGGTTCTCTGGAAACACCATATATTTT CASSQLTGFSGNTIYF
TRBJ2-7 TRBV6-1 . . TGTGCCGCTTTATCGGCAGCCTACGAGCAGTACTTC CAALSAAYEQYF
TRBJ2-2 TRBV10-3 . . TGTGCCATCAGTGAGTTAAGAGGGAACACCGGGGAGCTGTTTTTT CAISELRGNTGELFF
TRBJ2-5 TRBV30 . . TGTGCCTGGAGTGGTCGAGGGCGCCGGGAGACCCAGTACTTC CAWSGRGRRETQYF
TRBJ2-3 TRBV4-3 . . TGCGCCAGCAGCCAATCGGCCGGGACCAGCACAGATACGCAGTATTTT CASSQSAGTSTDTQYF